One sample yielded the 26 T cell receptor beta chains listed below, sequenced in a study of OX40 agonist ivuxolimab in advanced cancers. Clones were sequenced by immunoSEQ multiplex PCR, and TCRdb holds only the in-frame ones, with some missing. The data show approximately 68,000 clones, 80% to 95% seen once. This specimen consisted of CD4+ or CD8+ T cells sorted from blood, obtained in a trial of the OX40 agonist ivuxolimab. These receptors were obtained from an adult with an advanced solid tumor such as melanoma, head and neck, liver or kidney cancer.

This chain connects TRBV5-1 to TRBJ1-5; no clear D. Germline V CDR1 and CDR2: SGHRS, YFSETQ. The ends were cut back, 0 bases at V and 4 bases at J, with 5 bases in the middle. CDR3 length: 13 amino acids. The CDR3 bases are TGCGCCAGCAGCTTGGACCAAAATCAGCCCCAGCATTTT. Its protein product is CASSLDQNQPQHF.

The chain couples TRBV30 to TRBJ1-1; a possible D gene is TRBD1 (5 bases). Trimming cost V 4 bases and J 1 base, with 10 bases left between them. The length of the CDR3 is 13 residues. Germline loops: CDR1 GTSNPN, CDR2 SVGIG (reference sequence). The CDR3 DNA reads as TGTGCCTGGAATCCGGGACGGAACACTGAAGCTTTCTTT. This encodes CAWNPGRNTEAFF.

This chain connects TRBV5-5 to TRBJ1-4; D might be TRBD1 (6 bases). The V gene's germline CDR1 is SGHKS and CDR2 YYEKEE (reference sequence). Trimming shortened V by 7 bases and J by 6 bases, and 13 bases separated the two germline ends. There are 13 residues in the CDR3. The CDR3 spells CASGVAGDEKLFF. DNA of the CDR3: TGTGCCAGCGGTGTTGCAGGGGATGAAAAACTGTTTTTT.

The rearrangement joins TRBV18 to TRBJ1-2, with TRBD1 matching over 7 bases. V trimming: 1 base; J trimming: 4 bases; junction bases outside the gene matches: 9. Germline CDR1 KGHSH, CDR2 LQKENI. The CDR3 runs 16 residues. CDR3 sequence reads: CASSPREGQALYGYTF. CDR3 in DNA: TGTGCCAGCTCACCACGGGAAGGACAGGCGCTCTATGGCTACACCTTC.

This chain joins TRBV2 and TRBJ1-5; possibly TRBD1 for D (5 bases). This CDR3 region has 18 residues. V dropped 2 bases and J dropped 2 bases, with 19 bases sitting between them. Germline V CDR1 and CDR2: SNHLY, FYNNEI. The CDR3 sequence: CASSERASGPGGNQPQHF. The DNA for the CDR3 is TGTGCCAGCAGTGAAAGGGCATCGGGGCCAGGTGGCAATCAGCCCCAGCATTTT.

The V call is TRBV5-1, the J call TRBJ2-3, with no clear D. V shed 0 bases and J shed 0 bases, with 5 bases lying between them. The germline CDR1 and CDR2 sequences are SGHRS and YFSETQ. The CDR3 loop spans 14 amino acids. The CDR3 region is CASSLGQSTDTQYF. As DNA, the CDR3 is TGCGCCAGCAGCTTGGGACAAAGCACAGATACGCAGTATTTT.

The chain links TRBV5-4 to TRBJ1-2; maybe TRBD1 (6 bases). Germline V gives CDR1 SGHNT, CDR2 YYREEE (reference sequence). Trimming shortened V by 4 bases and J by 1 base, and 20 bases separated the two germline ends. The length of the CDR3 is 17 residues. The CDR3 DNA reads TGTGCCAGCAGCAACCCCCTTCGGGACACCCTTAACTATGGCTACACCTTC. Encoded protein: CASSNPLRDTLNYGYTF.

This clone was detected a few times. This chain connects TRBV9 to TRBJ1-2; D gene unclear. CDR3 length equals 14 residues. Germline V gene data show CDR1 as SGDLS and CDR2 as YYNGEE. The V end lost 0 bases, the J end lost 4 bases, and 10 bases lay between the germline ends. In DNA form, the CDR3 reads TGTGCCAGCAGCGTAGAGTCTCACGCCTATGGCTACACCTTC. Translating it yields CASSVESHAYGYTF.

The V call is TRBV6-6, the J call TRBJ2-7; 8 bases map to TRBD1. Germline-derived CDR1 and CDR2 are MNHNY and SVGAGI (reference sequence). CDR3 length equals 14 residues. The trim removed 6 bases at V and 2 bases at J, leaving 6 bases unmatched. The CDR3 here is CASRDRGAAYEQYF. In nucleotides, the CDR3 is TGTGCCAGCAGAGACAGGGGCGCCGCCTACGAGCAGTACTTC.

The rearrangement uses TRBV5-6 and TRBJ1-1; tentative D call: TRBD1 (5 bases). Germline V gene data show CDR1 as SGHDT and CDR2 as YYEEEE. This CDR3 is 16 amino acids long. Trimming cost V 1 base and J 1 base, with 14 bases left between them. This chain's CDR3 is CASSLLGVQKNTEAFF. In DNA form, the CDR3 reads TGTGCCAGCAGCTTGTTGGGGGTCCAGAAGAACACTGAAGCTTTCTTT.

V and J are TRBV11-2 and TRBJ1-1, with a tentative D call TRBD1 (5 bases). The V gene lost 0 bases and the J gene lost 3 bases, with 8 bases spanning the gap. This CDR3 has 14 residues. Germline values: CDR1 SGHAT, CDR2 FQNNGV. Written as DNA, the CDR3 is TGTGCCAGCAGCTTAGATGGGGGTTACACTGAAGCTTTCTTT. As protein: CASSLDGGYTEAFF.

The gene calls are TRBV19 and TRBJ1-1, with 8 bases fitting TRBD1. Germline V gives CDR1 LNHDA, CDR2 SQIVND (reference sequence). The CDR3 totals 15 residues. V lost 8 bases, J lost 5 bases, and 13 bases stayed unmatched. CDR3 sequence reads: CASRSGGAGQTEAFF. The CDR3 DNA sequence: TGTGCCAGTCGATCAGGGGGCGCAGGGCAGACTGAAGCTTTCTTT.

V gene TRBV6-1 combines with J gene TRBJ2-1; D unresolved. CDR1 and CDR2 (germline): MNHNS, SASEGT. This CDR3 has 14 residues. The germline V and J ends were trimmed by 6 bases and 4 bases, with 13 bases remaining between them. Here the CDR3 DNA reads TGTGCCAGCAGGGCCGTGGACGGATACAATGAGCAGTTCTTC. Translated: CASRAVDGYNEQFF.

This chain links TRBV7-9 with TRBJ2-5, with 11 bases lining up with TRBD2. Trimming removed 5 bases from V and 1 base from J; junction bases left unmatched: 9. CDR1 and CDR2 (germline): SEHNR, FQNEAQ (reference sequence). The CDR3 loop spans 17 amino acids. The CDR3 sequence is CASSPGRLAGGQETQYF. The CDR3 DNA sequence: TGTGCCAGCAGCCCGGGGCGGCTAGCGGGGGGCCAAGAGACCCAGTACTTC.

The J gene is TRBJ1-2, the V gene TRBV19; 10 nucleotides align to TRBD1. Germline CDR1 and CDR2: LNHDA and SQIVND (reference sequence). Trimming took 1 base from V and 4 from J; bases not matched to a gene: 6. CDR3 length: 16 residues. For the CDR3, the DNA is TGTGCCAGTAGTATAGGAACCGGGGACAGGGGCTATGGCTACACCTTC. Protein product: CASSIGTGDRGYGYTF.

This clone is a singleton in its sample. This chain links TRBV6-1 with TRBJ1-1; 7 nucleotides match TRBD1. The CDR3 spans 14 residues. V lost 6 bases and J lost 4; bases outside the gene matches: 8. Germline V lookup: CDR1 MNHNS, CDR2 SASEGT. The CDR3 region is CASRILTGVTEAFF. CDR3 coding DNA: TGTGCCAGCAGAATTTTAACAGGGGTCACTGAAGCTTTCTTT.

The table lists this clone with a count of one. V usage is TRBV29-1 and J usage is TRBJ2-4, with 10 bases fitting TRBD1. Looked up from germline, CDR1 is SQVTM and CDR2 is ANQGSEA. The CDR3 covers 12 residues. The ends lost 6 bases at V and 5 bases at J; junction bases unmatched: 1. The CDR3 is CSVGQGENIQYF. DNA for the CDR3: TGCAGCGTAGGACAGGGGGAAAACATTCAGTACTTC. The full variable domain, with the rest looked up from reference TRBV29-1 and TRBJ2-4, is SAVISQKPSRDICQRGTSLTIQCQVDSQVTMMFWYRQQPGQSLTLIATANQGSEATYESGFVIDKFPISRPNLTFSTLTVSNMSPEDSSIYLCSVGQGENIQYFGAGTRLSVL.

The gene calls are TRBV23-1 and TRBJ1-1; D is possibly TRBD1 (6 bases). TRBV23-1 falls under the ORF class, with uncertain function. V lost 8 bases, J lost 4 bases, and 17 bases lay in between. This CDR3 is 14 amino acids long. The CDR3 protein is CASSGERPVTEAFF. The CDR3 DNA sequence: TGCGCCAGCTCAGGGGAACGACCGGTCACTGAAGCTTTCTTT.

The chain couples TRBV10-1 to TRBJ2-2; 7 bases are a match to TRBD2. V lost 10 bases to trimming and J lost 0 bases; unmatched junction nucleotides: 11. The CDR3 spans 16 residues. Germline V gene data show CDR1 as WNHNN and CDR2 as SYGVQD (reference sequence). CDR3 sequence: CATFELADANTGELFF. In DNA form, the CDR3 reads TGCGCCACCTTTGAGCTAGCGGATGCGAACACCGGGGAGCTGTTTTTT.

V is TRBV6-5 and J is TRBJ1-5, with TRBD1 identical over 7 bases. CDR1 is MNHEY, CDR2 SVGAGI, per germline. The junction had 4 bases not matched to a gene; V was cut back by 4 bases and J by 4 bases. The CDR3 spans 14 residues. The CDR3 coding sequence is TGTGCCAGCAGTTTAAAGACAGGGAATCAGCCCCAGCATTTT. It encodes CASSLKTGNQPQHF.

The chain recombines TRBV7-9 with TRBJ2-5; D might be TRBD1 (6 bases). The CDR3 extends over 15 amino acids. Germline V CDR1 and CDR2: SEHNR, FQNEAQ (reference sequence). Trimming removed 7 bases from V and 4 bases from J, with 19 bases in between. The CDR3 nucleotides are TGTGCCAGCACCCTAAGGGGACAAGGGGGAGAGACCCAGTACTTC. Protein product: CASTLRGQGGETQYF.

V is TRBV6-6 and J is TRBJ2-2, with 12 bases matching TRBD2. This CDR3 is built from 15 residues. Germline assignment: CDR1 MNHNY and CDR2 SVGAGI (reference sequence). V was pared by 6 bases and J by 5 bases, with 4 bases of the junction left unmatched. CDR3: CASSATSGRTGELFF. The CDR3 bases are TGTGCCAGCAGCGCAACTAGCGGGAGGACCGGGGAGCTGTTTTTT.

DNA of the CDR3: TGCAGCGTCCGCAGGGATGAGCAGGGGCCCCAGCATTTT. Amino acids: CSVRRDEQGPQHF. The chain couples TRBV29-1 to TRBJ1-5, with D tentatively TRBD1 (5 bases). From germline, CDR1 is SQVTM and CDR2 ANQGSEA. The CDR3 contains 13 residues. V was clipped by 6 bases and J by 9 bases, with 18 bases between them. Full variable domain (missing parts from reference TRBV29-1 and TRBJ1-5): SAVISQKPSRDICQRGTSLTIQCQVDSQVTMMFWYRQQPGQSLTLIATANQGSEATYESGFVIDKFPISRPNLTFSTLTVSNMSPEDSSIYLCSVRRDEQGPQHFGDGTRLSIL.

The V gene is TRBV11-3, the J gene TRBJ2-7, with 9 nucleotides matching TRBD1. Trimming cost V 5 bases and J 6 bases; bases outside gene matches: 5. The V gene's germline CDR1 is SGHNT and CDR2 YENEEA. The CDR3 consists of 13 residues. The CDR3 region has the DNA TGTGCCAGCAGCGCTCTGACAGGGGGCGAGCAGTACTTC. Protein: CASSALTGGEQYF.

Notes on this clone: One end of the junction varies from germline; a read error may be responsible. This chain uses TRBV2 with TRBJ1-4, with a tentative D call TRBD1 (5 bases). CDR1 is SNHLY, CDR2 FYNNEI, per germline. The CDR3 consists of 16 residues. The DNA for the CDR3 is TGTGCCAGCAGAATCCCCTCGACAGCAACAAATGAAAAACTGTTTTTT. It codes for CASRIPSTATNEKLFF. The full variable domain, with the rest looked up from reference TRBV2 and TRBJ1-4, is EPEVTQTPSHQVTQMGQEVILRCVPISNHLYFYWYRQILGQKVEFLVSFYNNEISEKSEIFDDQFSVERPDGSNFTLKIRSTKLEDSAMYFCASRIPSTATNEKLFFGSGTQLSVL.

The rearrangement uses TRBV19 and TRBJ1-6; no clear D. V was trimmed by 3 bases and J by 3 bases, leaving 12 bases between them. The CDR3 spans 16 residues. Per germline, CDR1 LNHDA and CDR2 SQIVND (reference sequence). The CDR3 DNA reads as TGTGCCAGTAGTATTCGACCGGACTACTATAATTCACCCCTCCACTTT. The encoded protein is CASSIRPDYYNSPLHF. Based on the CDR3 plus reference TRBV19 and TRBJ1-6, the full variable domain is DGGITQSPKYLFRKEGQNVTLSCEQNLNHDAMYWYRQDPGQGLRLIYYSQIVNDFQKGDIAEGYSVSREKKESFPLTVTSAQKNPTAFYLCASSIRPDYYNSPLHFGNGTRLTVT.